This paragraph reports one T cell receptor (beta chain). This record comes from a study of blood T cell repertoires in COVID-19. Looking at the study overall: Acute and convalescent COVID-19 samples came from the United States, Italy and Spain. Sources were T cells, B-cell-depleted T cells, or PBMCs; the material itself was cDNA or gDNA.

Seattle-derived patients entered the study during active infection and were followed longitudinally. Per the original data handling: Amplification from reference gene primers served as the basis for estimated nucleated cell counts. Sequenced by immunoSEQ multiplex PCR; TCRdb stores in-frame clones only, minus some. The V and J calls and clone size are taken from that table; D and trimming were inferred from the DNA. This repertoire shows approximately 530,000 clones, approximately 91% found once; its top ten account for roughly 7.3%. This CDR3 has 13 residues. CDR1 and CDR2 (germline): SNHLY, FYNNEI. V was trimmed by 8 bases and J by 5 bases, leaving 12 bases between them.

The sample was peripheral blood. This chain connects TRBV2 to TRBJ1-4, with D maybe TRBD1 (5 bases). The origin of this receptor is a woman between 45 and 65 years old with COVID-19, enrolled during active disease. The CDR3 sequence is CASDTGKNEKLFF. The CDR3 nucleotides are TGTGCCAGCGATACAGGAAAAAATGAAAAACTGTTTTTT.